The 25 T cell receptor beta chains reported below all come from one sample, sequenced in a study of beta chain features in type 1 diabetes. The isolated RNA, all of it, was reverse transcribed, so expressed TCRB transcripts were what got sequenced. The repertoire was sequenced with immunoSEQ multiplex PCR; TCRdb's copy has only in-frame clones and lacks some. The data hold around 310,000 clones, with roughly 9.6% observed a single time. Sequencing was performed on naive CD4+ T cells from blood. Every receptor here comes from a woman in her twenties or thirties in good health.

Only a few counts were recorded for this clone. The DNA of the CDR3 is TGTGCCAGCAGCTTAGTGTTCGAGGCCTCCTACGAGCAGTACTTC. Its translation: CASSLVFEASYEQYF. The chain recombines TRBV7-2 with TRBJ2-7; D is unresolved. This CDR3 comprises 15 residues. V was pared by 1 base and J by 0 bases, with 10 bases between. Germline assignment: CDR1 SGHTA and CDR2 FQGNSA.

This clone was picked up a small number of times. V is TRBV27 and J is TRBJ2-3; no clear D. Germline V gene lookup returns CDR1 MNHEY and CDR2 SMNVEV (reference sequence). V dropped 0 bases and J dropped 0 bases, with 4 bases sitting between them. This CDR3 has 14 residues. The CDR3 spells CASSLSLSTDTQYF. CDR3 bases: TGTGCCAGCAGTTTATCACTGAGCACAGATACGCAGTATTTT.

The chain has TRBV19 and TRBJ2-5, with D perhaps matching TRBD1 (5 bases). CDR1 LNHDA and CDR2 SQIVND come from the germline V gene (reference sequence). The CDR3 consists of 14 residues. The V end was cut by 3 bases, the J end by 9 bases, with 17 bases between. CDR3 sequence: CASSIDRPAAAQYF. In DNA form, the CDR3 reads TGTGCCAGTAGTATTGACAGACCGGCGGCGGCCCAGTACTTC.

CDR3 loop: CSVEFGTSGNPYEQYF. CDR3 DNA: TGCAGCGTTGAATTCGGGACTAGCGGGAACCCCTACGAGCAGTACTTC. The rearrangement links TRBV29-1 to TRBJ2-7, with 13 bases fitting TRBD2. With V trimmed by 2 bases and J by 2 bases, 6 bases remained unmatched. Germline-derived CDR1 and CDR2 are SQVTM and ANQGSEA. The CDR3 sequence is 16 residues long.

The V and J genes are TRBV2 and TRBJ2-7, with D unclear. The CDR3 has 12 amino acids. CDR1 SNHLY and CDR2 FYNNEI come from the germline V gene. V was clipped by 0 bases and J by 12 bases, with 12 bases between them. This CDR3 reads CASSEAERLSYF. In DNA, the CDR3 is TGTGCCAGCAGTGAAGCCGAGCGCCTCTCGTACTTC.

This clone has a handful of counts. In DNA form, the CDR3 reads TGTGCCAGCTCACCAACAGTAAATTATCAGCCCCAGCATTTT. This encodes CASSPTVNYQPQHF. The gene calls are TRBV18 and TRBJ1-5; unclear D gene. V was cut by 2 bases and J by 5 bases, with 10 bases left in between. In germline, CDR1 is KGHSH, CDR2 LQKENI. The CDR3 contains 14 residues.

A few counts support this clone. The chain joins TRBV4-3 to TRBJ1-2, with D possibly matching TRBD1 (5 bases). V lost 0 bases and J 4 bases, leaving 9 bases between the germline ends. The CDR3 consists of 14 residues. Germline V CDR1 and CDR2: LGHNA, YSLEER. As DNA, the CDR3 is TGCGCCAGCAGCCAAGATCCAGGGTCCTATGGCTACACCTTC. The encoded protein is CASSQDPGSYGYTF.

This clone was seen more than once but under ten times. The chain uses TRBV30 and TRBJ1-1; 7 bases line up with TRBD1. The germline V gene encodes CDR1 GTSNPN and CDR2 SVGIG (reference sequence). J lost 6 bases, V lost 3 bases, and 10 bases had no gene match. The CDR3 is 14 residues long. Here the CDR3 reads CAWSRDRETAEAFF. CDR3 sequence (DNA): TGTGCCTGGAGCCGTGACAGGGAGACCGCTGAAGCTTTCTTT.

The DNA for the CDR3 is TGTGCCAGCAGCTTAAAGGACATCCCTCTGGGGGCCAACGTCCTGACTTTC. Translating gives CASSLKDIPLGANVLTF. The chain carries TRBV7-2 and TRBJ2-6, with a possible D match to TRBD1 (5 bases). The CDR3 totals 17 residues. Germline values: CDR1 SGHTA, CDR2 FQGNSA. V shed 2 bases and J shed 4 bases, with 15 bases lying between them.

This clone has a handful of counts. The chain couples TRBV19 to TRBJ2-1; D might be TRBD2 (6 bases). This CDR3 contains 17 residues. CDR1 and CDR2 (germline): LNHDA, SQIVND (reference sequence). V gave up 0 bases and J gave up 7 bases, with 19 bases separating them. The CDR3 reads CASSIDRWAGSRNEQFF. In DNA form, the CDR3 reads TGTGCCAGTAGTATAGATCGCTGGGCGGGATCTAGGAATGAGCAGTTCTTC.

J is TRBJ2-1 and V is TRBV27; 15 nucleotides align to TRBD2. The germline CDR1 and CDR2 sequences are MNHEY and SMNVEV (reference sequence). V shed 7 bases, J shed 15 bases, and the junction held 7 bases outside the gene matches. The CDR3 loop spans 13 amino acids. This CDR3 reads CASTGLAGGPTFF. Here the CDR3 DNA reads TGTGCCAGCACAGGACTAGCGGGAGGGCCAACGTTCTTC.

The chain couples TRBV7-2 to TRBJ2-7; 10 nucleotides match TRBD1. The CDR3 totals 16 residues. The ends lost 5 bases at V and 4 bases at J; junction bases unmatched: 11. From germline, CDR1 is SGHTA and CDR2 FQGNSA. The CDR3 sequence: CASSPPTGQGQYEQYF. CDR3 nucleotides: TGTGCCAGCAGCCCTCCAACGGGACAGGGGCAATACGAGCAGTACTTC.

This clone came up many times. The chain employs TRBV4-3 and TRBJ2-7; possible D gene TRBD1, 6 bases. The CDR3 extends over 15 amino acids. Trimming pared 0 bases from V and 4 bases from J, leaving 13 bases between. Per germline, CDR1 LGHNA and CDR2 YSLEER. The CDR3 bases are TGCGCCAGCAGCCAAGATAGGGGGAGTAGATACGAGCAGTACTTC. Translated, it gives CASSQDRGSRYEQYF.

This clone was found a few times. The rearrangement links TRBV9 to TRBJ1-4, with a possible D match to TRBD1 (6 bases). The CDR3 loop spans 15 amino acids. Germline CDR1 SGDLS, CDR2 YYNGEE. V lost 0 bases and J lost 6, with 12 bases in between. The CDR3 DNA reads as TGTGCCAGCAGCGTAGAGGGCAGGGGTGATGAAAAACTGTTTTTT. Its protein product is CASSVEGRGDEKLFF.

This clone was detected a few times. The chain uses TRBV9 and TRBJ2-7; 7 nucleotides match TRBD2. Trimming removed 4 bases from V and 5 bases from J; junction bases left unmatched: 15. The germline V gene has CDR1 SGDLS and CDR2 YYNGEE. The CDR3 consists of 16 residues. CDR3 region: CASSPVGGSRKDEQYF. In nucleotides, the CDR3 is TGTGCCAGCAGCCCGGTAGGCGGGAGCCGGAAAGACGAGCAGTACTTC.

This sequence joins TRBV28 and TRBJ2-6, with 10 bases fitting TRBD2. In germline, CDR1 is MDHEN, CDR2 SYDVKM. The J segment lost 4 bases and the V segment lost 3 bases, leaving 6 bases of the junction unmatched. CDR3 length equals 17 residues. The CDR3 DNA reads as TGTGCCAGCAGTTTCTCTAGCGGGAGATCCGGGGCCAACGTCCTGACTTTC. Protein sequence: CASSFSSGRSGANVLTF.

This sequence joins TRBV14 and TRBJ1-3; D is undetermined. Germline assignment: CDR1 SGHDN and CDR2 FVKESK. This CDR3 has 17 residues. Trimming pared 1 base from V and 3 bases from J, leaving 16 bases between. The CDR3 nucleotides read TGTGCCAGCAGCCAAGGAATCGCAGGTGGTCGTGGAAACACCATATATTTT. Translating gives CASSQGIAGGRGNTIYF.

Details on this clone: The junction and the germline gene differ at one end; a read error may be behind it. The rearrangement links TRBV7-7 to TRBJ2-5, with 12 bases lining up with TRBD2. Germline V gene data show CDR1 as SSHAT and CDR2 as FNYEAQ (reference sequence). This CDR3 spans 15 amino acids. CDR3 nucleotides: TGTGCTAGCAGCGCCGGACTAGCGGGGAAAGAGACCCAGTACTTC. It is translated as CASSAGLAGKETQYF.

V and J are TRBV7-3 and TRBJ2-5, with a possible D match to TRBD2 (6 bases). V lost 2 bases to trimming and J lost 5 bases, with 9 bases between them. Germline assignment: CDR1 SGHTA and CDR2 FQGTGA. The CDR3 extends over 13 amino acids. The DNA of the CDR3 is TGTGCCAGCAGCTTATCTAGCGACGAGACCCAGTACTTC. This gives the protein CASSLSSDETQYF.

This clone has a handful of counts. One junction end disagrees with the germline gene, perhaps due to a read error. This chain uses TRBV7-3 with TRBJ2-5; TRBD1 matches at 8 bases. The CDR3 covers 14 residues. From germline, CDR1 is SGHTA and CDR2 FQGTGA. The CDR3 bases are TGTGCCAGCAGCGTAACAGGGGGTATGGAGACCCAGTACTTC. This encodes CASSVTGGMETQYF. Variable domain in full (rest from reference TRBV7-3 and TRBJ2-5): GAGVSQTPSNKVTEKGKYVELRCDPISGHTALYWYRQSLGQGPEFLIYFQGTGAADDSGLPNDRFFAVRPEGSVSTLKIQRTERGDSAVYLCASSVTGGMETQYFGPGTRLLVL.

The rearrangement links TRBV7-2 to TRBJ2-1; 9 nucleotides line up with TRBD2. After removal of 5 bases from V and 4 bases from J, the junction contained 9 bases not matched to a gene. This CDR3 spans 16 amino acids. CDR1 and CDR2 (germline): SGHTA, FQGNSA. CDR3 region: CASSPPAGGLYNEQFF. In DNA form, the CDR3 reads TGTGCCAGCAGCCCGCCGGCGGGAGGGTTATACAATGAGCAGTTCTTC.

The V call is TRBV28, the J call TRBJ2-3; unclear D gene. The CDR3 sequence is 14 residues long. The V end was cut by 2 bases, the J end by 4 bases, with 10 bases between. From germline, CDR1 is MDHEN and CDR2 SYDVKM. The CDR3 loop reads CASSLPLVADTQYF. CDR3 sequence (DNA): TGTGCCAGCAGTTTACCTCTTGTCGCAGATACGCAGTATTTT. Supplemented by reference TRBV28 and TRBJ2-3, the full variable domain reads DVKVTQSSRYLVKRTGEKVFLECVQDMDHENMFWYRQDPGLGLRLIYFSYDVKMKEKGDIPEGYSVSREKKERFSLILESASTNQTSMYLCASSLPLVADTQYFGPGTRLTVL.

This clone was seen more than once but under ten times. The chain uses TRBV27 and TRBJ2-7; the match to TRBD2 covers 13 bases. CDR1 is MNHEY, CDR2 SMNVEV, per germline (reference sequence). With V trimmed by 4 bases and J by 7 bases, 10 bases remained unmatched. CDR3 length: 16 residues. The CDR3, as DNA: TGTGCCAGCAGTTCATGGACTAGCGGGAGAGTGGGGGAGCAGTACTTC. Translated, it gives CASSSWTSGRVGEQYF.

V usage is TRBV5-4 and J usage is TRBJ2-1; 8 nucleotides match TRBD2. Germline loops: CDR1 SGHNT, CDR2 YYREEE (reference sequence). There are 14 residues in the CDR3. V dropped 5 bases and J dropped 3; count of bases not matched to a gene: 4. The CDR3 protein is CASRPGTSYNEQFF. CDR3 DNA: TGTGCCAGCAGGCCCGGGACTAGCTACAATGAGCAGTTCTTC.

In its sample, this clone was seen a few times. V gene TRBV2 combines with J gene TRBJ2-5, with TRBD1 identical over 7 bases. CDR1 is SNHLY, CDR2 FYNNEI, per germline. CDR3 length: 15 amino acids. The trim removed 6 bases at V and 3 bases at J, leaving 10 bases unmatched. The CDR3 nucleotides read TGTGCCAGCAGCTACGGGACAGCCAACAAAGAGACCCAGTACTTC. It translates to CASSYGTANKETQYF.